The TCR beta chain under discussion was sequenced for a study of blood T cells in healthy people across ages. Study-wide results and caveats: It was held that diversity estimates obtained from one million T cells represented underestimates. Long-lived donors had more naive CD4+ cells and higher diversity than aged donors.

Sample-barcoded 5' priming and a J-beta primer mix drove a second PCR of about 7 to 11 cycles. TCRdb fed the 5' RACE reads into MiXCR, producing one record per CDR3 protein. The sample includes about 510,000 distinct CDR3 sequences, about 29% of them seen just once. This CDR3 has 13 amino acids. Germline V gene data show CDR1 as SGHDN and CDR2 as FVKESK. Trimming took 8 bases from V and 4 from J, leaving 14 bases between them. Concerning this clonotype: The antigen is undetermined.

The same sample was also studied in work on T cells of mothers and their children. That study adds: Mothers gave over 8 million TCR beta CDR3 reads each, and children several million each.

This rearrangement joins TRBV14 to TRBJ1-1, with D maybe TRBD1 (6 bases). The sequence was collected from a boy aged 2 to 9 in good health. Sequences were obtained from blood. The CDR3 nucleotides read TGTGCCAGCCAGGACAGCTTGAGCACTGAAGCTTTCTTT. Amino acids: CASQDSLSTEAFF. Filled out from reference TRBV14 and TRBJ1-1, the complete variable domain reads EAGVTQFPSHSVIEKGQTVTLRCDPISGHDNLYWYRRVMGKEIKFLLHFVKESKQDESGMPNNRFLAERTGGTYSTLKVQPAELEDSGVYFCASQDSLSTEAFFGQGTRLTVV.